These 20 T cell receptor beta chains were all obtained from the same sample, sequenced in a study of shared clonotypes between healthy human individuals. TCRdb keeps only in-frame clones here, not all; method: immunoSEQ multiplex PCR. This table holds some 2 million clones, approximately 95% found once. CD45RO-negative CD8 cells positively selected for CCR7 made up the naive population, which excluded terminally differentiated effector memory CD45RA+ cells. The sequenced sample consisted of naive CD8+ T cells sorted from blood. These receptors were collected from a man younger than 35 in good health.

Of note for this clone: At the DNA level, this CDR3 is encoded by other sequences in the same sample as well. The J gene is TRBJ2-1, the V gene TRBV10-3; no firm D call. V was pared by 3 bases and J by 5 bases, with 5 bases between. Germline V CDR1 and CDR2: ENHRY, SYGVKD. CDR3 length: 12 amino acids. CDR3 sequence reads: CAISEPNNEQFF. The CDR3 nucleotides read TGTGCCATCAGTGAACCAAACAATGAGCAGTTCTTC.

The chain carries TRBV28 and TRBJ2-5, with 14 nucleotides matching TRBD2. Per the germline V gene, CDR1 is MDHEN and CDR2 is SYDVKM. This CDR3 is built from 16 residues. Trimming cost V 6 bases and J 2 bases; bases outside gene matches: 5. The CDR3 nucleotides are TGTGCCAGCAGCCGTGGGACTAGCGGGGGTCAAGAGACCCAGTACTTC. Its protein product is CASSRGTSGGQETQYF. The full variable domain, its missing parts supplied by reference TRBV28 and TRBJ2-5, is DVKVTQSSRYLVKRTGEKVFLECVQDMDHENMFWYRQDPGLGLRLIYFSYDVKMKEKGDIPEGYSVSREKKERFSLILESASTNQTSMYLCASSRGTSGGQETQYFGPGTRLLVL.

Here the CDR3 reads CASSSSGWNYGYTF. CDR3 sequence (DNA): TGCGCCAGCAGTTCCTCCGGGTGGAACTATGGCTACACCTTC. The V call is TRBV10-2, the J call TRBJ1-2; the D is unclear. Trimming removed 5 bases from V and 2 bases from J, with 12 bases in between. The length of the CDR3 is 14 residues. Germline V gene data show CDR1 as WSHSY and CDR2 as SAAADI.

The chain joins TRBV7-8 to TRBJ2-1; a possible D gene is TRBD1 (5 bases). There are 15 residues in the CDR3. Trimming took off 2 bases at V and 7 bases at J, with 15 bases between the two ends. Germline V gives CDR1 SGHVS, CDR2 FQNEAQ. CDR3 sequence reads: CASSLYADTFNEQFF. As DNA, the CDR3 is TGTGCCAGCAGCTTATACGCGGACACTTTTAATGAGCAGTTCTTC.

As for this clone: Other DNA sequences in this sample translate to the same CDR3. The chain recombines TRBV6-5 with TRBJ2-7, with D tentatively TRBD1 (5 bases). This CDR3 region has 16 residues. Trimming removed 0 bases at V and 1 base at J, with 13 bases between. The germline gives CDR1 MNHEY, CDR2 SVGAGI. CDR3 in amino acids: CASSYSTGQQSYEQYF. The CDR3 bases are TGTGCCAGCAGTTACTCGACTGGACAACAATCCTACGAGCAGTACTTC.

The rearrangement links TRBV9 to TRBJ2-2, with a possible D match to TRBD2 (6 bases). V was clipped by 3 bases and J by 1 base, with 16 bases between them. Per the germline V gene, CDR1 is SGDLS and CDR2 is YYNGEE. The CDR3 has 17 amino acids. The CDR3 spells CASSAGAMGGNTGELFF. The CDR3 DNA is TGTGCCAGCAGCGCGGGTGCGATGGGGGGGAACACCGGGGAGCTGTTTTTT.

The chain couples TRBV4-1 to TRBJ2-1, with D possibly being TRBD2 (6 bases). This CDR3 contains 15 residues. Germline V gene data show CDR1 as MGHRA and CDR2 as YSYEKL. Trimming removed 2 bases from V and 4 bases from J, with 12 bases in between. CDR3 sequence (DNA): TGCGCCAGCAGCCAAACTAGCTCTTTGTACAATGAGCAGTTCTTC. This translates into CASSQTSSLYNEQFF.

The rearrangement uses TRBV27 and TRBJ2-7, with a weak D call TRBD1 (6 bases). The CDR3 covers 13 residues. V gave up 5 bases and J gave up 5 bases, with 13 bases separating them. CDR1 is MNHEY and CDR2 is SMNVEV in the germline V gene (reference sequence). The CDR3 DNA follows: TGTGCCAGCAGTCCATCCACAGGGAACGAGCAGTACTTC. Its translation: CASSPSTGNEQYF.

The rearrangement links TRBV11-2 to TRBJ2-7; possibly TRBD1 for D (6 bases). The germline V gene has CDR1 SGHAT and CDR2 FQNNGV. V was clipped by 4 bases and J by 4 bases, with 11 bases between them. This CDR3 is 13 amino acids long. The CDR3 coding sequence is TGTGCCAGCAGCTCTCCCCAGGGGTACGAGCAGTACTTC. Translated: CASSSPQGYEQYF.

The chain links TRBV9 to TRBJ2-3, with 8 bases matching TRBD2. Germline values: CDR1 SGDLS, CDR2 YYNGEE. Losses at the gene ends were 0 bases for V and 0 bases for J; bases not matched to a gene: 6. The CDR3 spans 17 residues. Written as DNA, the CDR3 is TGTGCCAGCAGCGTAGATACTTCGGGGGGGAGCACAGATACGCAGTATTTT. As protein: CASSVDTSGGSTDTQYF. Using reference TRBV9 and TRBJ2-3 for the parts outside the CDR3, the full variable domain is DSGVTQTPKHLITATGQRVTLRCSPRSGDLSVYWYQQSLDQGLQFLIQYYNGEERAKGNILERFSAQQFPDLHSELNLSSLELGDSALYFCASSVDTSGGSTDTQYFGPGTRLTVL.

This chain joins TRBV9 and TRBJ1-4; D call uncertain. From germline, CDR1 is SGDLS and CDR2 YYNGEE. Trimming cost V 0 bases and J 4 bases, with 7 bases left between them. CDR3 length: 14 amino acids. For the CDR3, the DNA is TGTGCCAGCAGCGTAGACTGGGGTAATGAAAAACTGTTTTTT. Protein: CASSVDWGNEKLFF.

The rearrangement joins TRBV18 to TRBJ1-2; D unclear. This CDR3 region has 17 residues. Trimming removed 0 bases at V and 4 bases at J, with 18 bases between. Per the germline V gene, CDR1 is KGHSH and CDR2 is LQKENI. The chain's CDR3 is CASSPPFSSTTPYGYTF. The CDR3 bases are TGTGCCAGCTCACCACCCTTCAGTTCCACTACGCCCTATGGCTACACCTTC.

This sequence joins TRBV15 and TRBJ2-2; 12 bases fit TRBD2. The CDR3 totals 16 residues. Germline V gives CDR1 LNHNV, CDR2 YYDKDF (reference sequence). V trimming: 1 base; J trimming: 6 bases; junction bases outside the gene matches: 3. The CDR3 sequence is CATSRGTSGIAGELFF. The CDR3 DNA sequence: TGTGCCACCAGCAGAGGGACTAGCGGGATAGCCGGGGAGCTGTTTTTT.

The CDR3 DNA reads TGTGCCAGCAGTTTGACCGGGACAACTGGAAACACCATATATTTT. Translation: CASSLTGTTGNTIYF. The V call is TRBV28, the J call TRBJ1-3, with D possibly TRBD1 on 6 matching bases. The CDR3 spans 15 residues. CDR1 and CDR2 from the germline V gene are MDHEN and SYDVKM. The V gene lost 3 bases and the J gene lost 2 bases, with 11 bases spanning the gap.

This clone was seen only once. J is TRBJ2-5 and V is TRBV4-1; 9 nucleotides align to TRBD1. V lost 2 bases, J lost 3 bases, and 7 bases stayed unmatched. Looked up from germline, CDR1 is MGHRA and CDR2 is YSYEKL. The length of the CDR3 is 16 residues. CDR3 DNA: TGCGCCAGCAGCCAACTTGGACGGACAGGGGAAGAGACCCAGTACTTC. It is translated as CASSQLGRTGEETQYF.

The chain links TRBV27 to TRBJ1-1, with 7 bases that match TRBD1. Germline V lookup: CDR1 MNHEY, CDR2 SMNVEV (reference sequence). The J segment lost 1 base and the V segment lost 5 bases, leaving 7 bases of the junction unmatched. This CDR3 is 15 amino acids long. CDR3 loop: CASSPGDRKNTEAFF. As DNA, the CDR3 is TGTGCCAGCAGTCCAGGGGACAGAAAGAACACTGAAGCTTTCTTT.

With regard to this clone: The same CDR3 can be traced to other DNA sequences in this sample. The chain couples TRBV7-9 to TRBJ2-5; no definite D call. The CDR3 runs to 14 residues. The V end lost 1 base, the J end lost 5 bases, and 11 bases lay between the germline ends. Germline V gene data show CDR1 as SEHNR and CDR2 as FQNEAQ (reference sequence). CDR3 protein: CASSLDSPRETQYF. CDR3 nucleotide sequence: TGTGCCAGCAGCTTAGACAGCCCCCGGGAGACCCAGTACTTC.

The chain combines TRBV6-5 with TRBJ1-2; tentatively, D is TRBD1 (5 bases). This CDR3 is 13 amino acids long. Germline V gives CDR1 MNHEY, CDR2 SVGAGI. Trimming cost V 6 bases and J 4 bases, with 12 bases left between them. The CDR3 DNA reads as TGTGCCAGCAGCTGGGGACTTCTCTATGGCTACACCTTC. It is translated as CASSWGLLYGYTF.

This chain uses TRBV9 with TRBJ2-5; D may be TRBD1 or TRBD2 (5 bases each). Germline CDR1 and CDR2: SGDLS and YYNGEE. Trimming took 0 bases from V and 7 from J, leaving 22 bases between them. The CDR3 totals 17 residues. The CDR3 sequence is CASSVARDANPKATQYF. CDR3 DNA sequence: TGTGCCAGCAGCGTAGCTCGGGACGCCAATCCTAAGGCGACCCAGTACTTC.

J is TRBJ2-7 and V is TRBV2, with 10 bases matching TRBD1. V dropped 2 bases and J dropped 3; count of bases not matched to a gene: 4. Germline V lookup: CDR1 SNHLY, CDR2 FYNNEI. This CDR3 is 15 amino acids long. For the CDR3, the DNA is TGTGCCAGCAGTGAATTTGGACAGGGGGTCTACGAGCAGTACTTC. It yields the protein CASSEFGQGVYEQYF.